This TCR beta chain was sequenced in a study of T cell clones after liver transplantation (dated by TCRdb to between 2018 and 2020). Regarding the complete study: Samples were obtained from ITN030ST, a randomized trial in which withdrawal of immunosuppression was attempted within 2 years of liver transplantation. Donor-reactive T cell clones were identified by TCRbeta sequencing after a pre-transplant mixed lymphocyte reaction and then tracked in post-transplant blood. As an antigen-independent comparator for donor-reactive sequences, third party-reactive TCRbeta sequences were also identified from pre-transplant MLRs. Three of the eight recipients were HCV-positive; the others were transplanted for non-autoimmune, non-viral indications. Until randomization at 12-24 months post-transplant, subjects were given standard immunosuppression, with no induction therapy. To count as tolerant, a recipient had to stay completely off immunosuppression for at least one year without liver enzymes climbing beyond twice the upper limit of normal. Blood samples were collected pre-transplant, then pre-randomization ahead of withdrawal, and finally post-randomization once withdrawal had either been completed or failed. The study cohort included 8 liver transplant recipients, of whom 3 were classified as tolerant and 5 as non-tolerant. What the work shows at the level of the full study, not this receptor alone: When repertoire turnover was taken into account, detection of donor-reactive sequences was significantly reduced in 7 of 8 subjects for CD4 and in 8 of 8 subjects for CD8. In 5 of 8 subjects, regardless of tolerance or HCV status, circulating donor-reactive CD4 TCRbeta sequences dropped significantly post-transplant. Low numbers of available donor cells limited the measurable donor-reactive repertoire in a couple of subjects. The conclusions were preliminary, being limited by small, heterogeneous patient numbers and by non-standardized post-transplant time points. Donor-reactive sequences decreased more than third party-reactive sequences, which suggests partial antigen-specific deletion that was not related to withdrawal success. Without allograft tissue specimens, donor-reactive T cells may have migrated into the graft rather than being deleted.

The sample's time point label, in plain terms: pre-transplant. Unstimulated PBMCs, after thawing, were stained for CD3, CD4 and CD8 and then FACS-sorted into CD3+CD4+ and CD3+CD8+ populations. Each of the 8 studied subjects was randomized to immunosuppression withdrawal. The Qiagen DNeasy Blood and Tissue Kit was used for isolation of genomic DNA. V loses 4 bases at its end and J loses 8 bases; junction bases beyond the gene matches: 8. Its CDR3 holds 14 amino acids, cysteine through phenylalanine. Just CDR3 DNA is preserved here, 42 bases in frame from base 1. Per the germline V gene, SGHRS is the CDR1 and YFSETQ is the CDR2. Using immunoSEQ, frozen genomic DNA was subjected to high-throughput TCRbeta CDR3 sequencing, a process that included PCR amplification, mapping, bias correction and internal controls. In the paper's pipeline: Productive rearrangements were kept, and unique TCRbeta sequences were defined by CDR3 nucleotide sequence plus V and J gene. Donor-reactive sequences required at least 5-fold expansion in CFSE-low cells versus unstimulated pre-transplant cells and at least 0.01% frequency. Minimum frequency thresholds were set for each subject based on the unstimulated sample with the lowest template count, ensuring at least 90% detection power. Jensen-Shannon divergence between the top 1000 TCRbeta sequences post- versus pre-transplant served as the measure of repertoire turnover. Two-sided Fisher's exact tests were used to test for changes in the detection of donor-reactive sequences. Imported from immuneACCESS, the table was reduced by TCRdb to in-frame sequences with V and J called. These copies leave out some clones; in studies compared against another copy, an unresolved V gene accounts for under half, and the cause of the remainder is not known. The DNA gave D and trimming, while V, J and clone size come from that table. The sample table records around 60,000 clones; 71% of these occur just once. About 15% of the sample comes from the top ten.

Concerning this clone: Its antigen is unknown. No base quality values were provided; no much bigger clone lies one nucleotide off.

The clonotype was recovered from a human donor who received a liver transplant. Sequenced here: CD4+ T cells from blood, sampled before liver transplant. The sequence joins TRBV5-1 to TRBJ1-4; TRBD1 agrees with 7 junctional bases. Here is the DNA: TGCGCCAGCAGCCTGGACAGGTTTGGGGAAAAACTGTTTTTT. Translated, this gives CASSLDRFGEKLFF.